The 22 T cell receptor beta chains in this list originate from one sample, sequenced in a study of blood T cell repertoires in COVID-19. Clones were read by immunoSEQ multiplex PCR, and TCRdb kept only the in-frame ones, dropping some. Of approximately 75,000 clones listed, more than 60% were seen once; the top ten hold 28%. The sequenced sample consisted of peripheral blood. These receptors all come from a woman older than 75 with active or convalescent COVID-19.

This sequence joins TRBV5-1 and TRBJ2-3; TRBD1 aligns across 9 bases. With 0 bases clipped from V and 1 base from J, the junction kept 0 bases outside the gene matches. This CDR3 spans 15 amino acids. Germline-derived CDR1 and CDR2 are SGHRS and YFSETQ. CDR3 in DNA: TGCGCCAGCAGCTTGGGGGACAGGGGCACAGATACGCAGTATTTT. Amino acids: CASSLGDRGTDTQYF. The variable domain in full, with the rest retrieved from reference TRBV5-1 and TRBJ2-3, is KAGVTQTPRYLIKTRGQQVTLSCSPISGHRSVSWYQQTPGQGLQFLFEYFSETQRNKGNFPGRFSGRQFSNSRSEMNVSTLELGDSALYLCASSLGDRGTDTQYFGPGTRLTVL.

In DNA form, the CDR3 reads TGTGCCAGCGGGGCAGACCCTTTCTACGAGCAGTACTTC. Amino acids: CASGADPFYEQYF. This chain joins TRBV7-2 and TRBJ2-7; D perhaps matches TRBD1 (5 bases). Trimming left V 8 bases short and J 3 bases short, with 14 bases between. The CDR3 has 13 amino acids. Per the germline V gene, CDR1 is SGHTA and CDR2 is FQGNSA.

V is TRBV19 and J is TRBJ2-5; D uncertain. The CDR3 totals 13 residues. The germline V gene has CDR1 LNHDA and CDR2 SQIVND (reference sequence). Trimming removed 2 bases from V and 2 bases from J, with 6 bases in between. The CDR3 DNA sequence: TGTGCCAGTAGTATATCAGCGCAAGAGACCCAGTACTTC. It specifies CASSISAQETQYF.

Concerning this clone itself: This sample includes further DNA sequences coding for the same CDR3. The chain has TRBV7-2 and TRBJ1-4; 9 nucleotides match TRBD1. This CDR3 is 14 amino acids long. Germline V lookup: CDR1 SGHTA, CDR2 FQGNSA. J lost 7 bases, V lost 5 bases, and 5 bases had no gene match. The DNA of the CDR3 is TGTGCCAGCAGCCTAGGGACAGGGAGTGAAAAACTGTTTTTT. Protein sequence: CASSLGTGSEKLFF.

The CDR3 loop is CASSLDSGYGYTF. The CDR3 DNA reads TGTGCCAGCAGTTTAGACAGTGGCTATGGCTACACCTTC. The gene calls are TRBV28 and TRBJ1-2; a possible D gene is TRBD1 (5 bases). The germline gives CDR1 MDHEN, CDR2 SYDVKM. Trimming stripped 2 bases from V and 4 bases from J, with 8 bases between. This CDR3 comprises 13 residues.

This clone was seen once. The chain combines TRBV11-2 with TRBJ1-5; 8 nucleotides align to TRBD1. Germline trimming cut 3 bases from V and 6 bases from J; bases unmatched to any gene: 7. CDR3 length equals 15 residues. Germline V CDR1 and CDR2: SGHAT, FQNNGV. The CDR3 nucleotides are TGTGCCAGCAGCTTTTCGCAGGGGGCGGGTCAGCCCCAGCATTTT. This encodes CASSFSQGAGQPQHF.

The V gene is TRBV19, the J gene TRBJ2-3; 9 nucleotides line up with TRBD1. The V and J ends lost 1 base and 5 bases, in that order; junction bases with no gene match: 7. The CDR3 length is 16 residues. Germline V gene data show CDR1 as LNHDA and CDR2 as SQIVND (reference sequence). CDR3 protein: CASSIGRDRARDTQYF. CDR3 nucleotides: TGTGCCAGTAGTATAGGCCGGGACAGGGCAAGAGATACGCAGTATTTT.

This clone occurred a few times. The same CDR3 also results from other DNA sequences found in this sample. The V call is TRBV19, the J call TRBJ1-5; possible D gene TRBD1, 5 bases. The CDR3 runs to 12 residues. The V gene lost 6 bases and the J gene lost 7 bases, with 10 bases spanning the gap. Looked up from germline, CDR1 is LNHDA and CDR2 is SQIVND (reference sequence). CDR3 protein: CASSSQGQPQHF. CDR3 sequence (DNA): TGTGCCAGTAGCTCCCAGGGCCAGCCCCAGCATTTT.

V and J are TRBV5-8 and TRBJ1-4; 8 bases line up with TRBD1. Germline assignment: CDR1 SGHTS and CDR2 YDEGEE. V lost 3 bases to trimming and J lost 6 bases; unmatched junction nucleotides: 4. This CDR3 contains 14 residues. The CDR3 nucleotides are TGTGCCAGCAGCTGGGGACAGGCCGATGAAAAACTGTTTTTT. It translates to CASSWGQADEKLFF.

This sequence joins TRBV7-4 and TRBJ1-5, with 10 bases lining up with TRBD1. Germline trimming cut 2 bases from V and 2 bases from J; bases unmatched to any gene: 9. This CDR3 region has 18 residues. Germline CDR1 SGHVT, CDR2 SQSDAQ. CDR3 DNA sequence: TGTGCCAGCAGCTTAAGGGGGACAGGGGTTGAGGGCAATCAGCCCCAGCATTTT. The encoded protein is CASSLRGTGVEGNQPQHF.

The CDR3: CASRVPADRGNPPLHF. As DNA, the CDR3 is TGTGCCAGCAGAGTACCGGCCGACAGGGGGAACCCACCCCTCCACTTT. The chain couples TRBV28 to TRBJ1-6; 9 nucleotides agree with TRBD1. Germline V CDR1 and CDR2: MDHEN, SYDVKM. The CDR3 consists of 16 residues. V trimming: 6 bases; J trimming: 11 bases; junction bases outside the gene matches: 14.

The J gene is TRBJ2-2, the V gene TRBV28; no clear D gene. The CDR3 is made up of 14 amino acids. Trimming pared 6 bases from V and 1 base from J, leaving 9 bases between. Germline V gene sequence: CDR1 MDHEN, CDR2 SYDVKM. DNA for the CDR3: TGTGCCAGCAGCCTTGAGGAGAACACCGGGGAGCTGTTTTTT. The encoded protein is CASSLEENTGELFF.

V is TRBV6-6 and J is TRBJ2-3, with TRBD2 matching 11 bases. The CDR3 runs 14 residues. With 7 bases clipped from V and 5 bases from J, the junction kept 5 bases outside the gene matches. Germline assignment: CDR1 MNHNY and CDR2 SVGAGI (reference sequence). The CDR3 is CASTLAGGGDTQYF. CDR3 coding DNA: TGTGCCAGCACCTTAGCGGGGGGGGGAGATACGCAGTATTTT.

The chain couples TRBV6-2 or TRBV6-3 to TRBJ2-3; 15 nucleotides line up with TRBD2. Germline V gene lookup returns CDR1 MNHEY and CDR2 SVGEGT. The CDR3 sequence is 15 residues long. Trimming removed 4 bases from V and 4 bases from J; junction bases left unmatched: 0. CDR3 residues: CASSWTSGGADTQYF. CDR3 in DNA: TGTGCCAGCAGTTGGACTAGCGGGGGGGCAGATACGCAGTATTTT.

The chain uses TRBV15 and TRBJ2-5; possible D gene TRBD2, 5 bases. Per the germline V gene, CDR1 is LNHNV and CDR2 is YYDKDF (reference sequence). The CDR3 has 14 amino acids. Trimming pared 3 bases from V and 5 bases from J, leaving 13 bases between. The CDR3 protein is CATSRPEGPETQYF. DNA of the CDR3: TGTGCCACCAGCAGGCCCGAGGGTCCTGAGACCCAGTACTTC.

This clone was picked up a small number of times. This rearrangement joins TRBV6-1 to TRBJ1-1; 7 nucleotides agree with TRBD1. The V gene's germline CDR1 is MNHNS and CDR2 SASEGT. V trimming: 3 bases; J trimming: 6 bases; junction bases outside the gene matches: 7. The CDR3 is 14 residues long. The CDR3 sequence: CASSDRDRESEAFF. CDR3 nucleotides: TGTGCCAGCAGTGATCGAGACAGGGAGTCTGAAGCTTTCTTT.

DNA for the CDR3: TGTGCCAGTAGTCCTAGTACGGGACAGAGGCCTTCCGAGCAGTACTTC. The encoded protein is CASSPSTGQRPSEQYF. V and J are TRBV19 and TRBJ2-7; TRBD1 agrees at 7 bases. The length of the CDR3 is 16 residues. Trimming at V came to 5 bases and at J to 6 bases, leaving 16 bases not matched to a gene. The germline V gene encodes CDR1 LNHDA and CDR2 SQIVND (reference sequence).

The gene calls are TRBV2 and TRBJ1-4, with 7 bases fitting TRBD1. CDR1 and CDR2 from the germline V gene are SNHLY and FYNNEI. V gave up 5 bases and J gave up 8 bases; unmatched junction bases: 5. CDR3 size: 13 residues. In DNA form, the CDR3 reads TGTGCCAGCAGTACAGGGGAGAGGGAAAAACTGTTTTTT. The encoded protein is CASSTGEREKLFF.

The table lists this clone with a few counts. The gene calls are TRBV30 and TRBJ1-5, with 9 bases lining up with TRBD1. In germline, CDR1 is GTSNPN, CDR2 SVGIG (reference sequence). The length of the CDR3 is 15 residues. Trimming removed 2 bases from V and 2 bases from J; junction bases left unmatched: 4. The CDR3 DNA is TGTGCCTGGAGTCGACAGGGGGATGGCAATCAGCCCCAGCATTTT. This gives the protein CAWSRQGDGNQPQHF.

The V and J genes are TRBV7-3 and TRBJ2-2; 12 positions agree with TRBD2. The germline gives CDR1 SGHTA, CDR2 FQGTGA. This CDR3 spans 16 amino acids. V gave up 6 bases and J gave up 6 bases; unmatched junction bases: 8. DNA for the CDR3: TGTGCCAGCAGTCCCGGACTAGCGGGAATGGCCGGGGAGCTGTTTTTT. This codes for CASSPGLAGMAGELFF.

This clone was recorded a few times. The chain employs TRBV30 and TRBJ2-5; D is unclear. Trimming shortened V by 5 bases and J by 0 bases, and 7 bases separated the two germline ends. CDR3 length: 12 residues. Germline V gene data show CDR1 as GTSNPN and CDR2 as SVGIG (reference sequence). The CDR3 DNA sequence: TGTGCCTGGGACGGTAACCAAGAGACCCAGTACTTC. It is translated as CAWDGNQETQYF.

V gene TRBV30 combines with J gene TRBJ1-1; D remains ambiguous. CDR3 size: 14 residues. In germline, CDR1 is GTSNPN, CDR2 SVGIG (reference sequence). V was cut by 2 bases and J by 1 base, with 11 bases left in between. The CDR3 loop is CAWSKLVPNTEAFF. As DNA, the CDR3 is TGTGCCTGGAGTAAGCTGGTACCGAACACTGAAGCTTTCTTT. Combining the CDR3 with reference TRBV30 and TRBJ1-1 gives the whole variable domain SQTIHQWPATLVQPVGSPLSLECTVEGTSNPNLYWYRQAAGRGLQLLFYSVGIGQISSEVPQNLSASRPQDRQFILSSKKLLLSDSGFYLCAWSKLVPNTEAFFGQGTRLTVV.